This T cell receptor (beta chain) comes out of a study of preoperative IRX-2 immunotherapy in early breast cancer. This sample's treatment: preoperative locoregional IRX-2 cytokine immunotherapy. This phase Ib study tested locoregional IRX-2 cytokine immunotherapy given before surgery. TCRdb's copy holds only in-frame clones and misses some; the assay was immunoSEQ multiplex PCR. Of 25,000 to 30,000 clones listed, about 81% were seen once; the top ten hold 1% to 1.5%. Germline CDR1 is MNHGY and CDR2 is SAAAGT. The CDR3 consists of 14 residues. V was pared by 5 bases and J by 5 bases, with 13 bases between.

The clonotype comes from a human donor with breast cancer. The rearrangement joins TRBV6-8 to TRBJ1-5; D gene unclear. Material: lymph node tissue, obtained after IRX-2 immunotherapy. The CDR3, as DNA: TGTGCCAGCAGTGACAACATATTTTATCAGCCCCAGCATTTT. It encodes CASSDNIFYQPQHF.